The source of this T cell receptor beta chain is a study of shared clonotypes between healthy human individuals. This clone was picked up a small number of times. The CDR3 has 13 residues. V lost 6 bases, J lost 3 bases, and 11 bases lay in between. CDR1 is MNHNS, CDR2 SASEGT, per germline. The table came from immunoSEQ multiplex PCR; TCRdb's copy has only in-frame clones and leaves some out. The top ten hold over 1.5% of the sample, which has hundreds of thousands of clones, about 74% seen once. The TCR originated in a woman under 40 in good health. Sequencing was performed on memory CD4+ T cells sorted from blood. The subset here: CD45RA-negative fraction. The rearrangement uses TRBV6-1 and TRBJ2-5; D is unresolved. The CDR3 nucleotides read TGTGCCAGCAGACTATGGGTAGAAGAGACCCAGTACTTC. This encodes CASRLWVEETQYF.